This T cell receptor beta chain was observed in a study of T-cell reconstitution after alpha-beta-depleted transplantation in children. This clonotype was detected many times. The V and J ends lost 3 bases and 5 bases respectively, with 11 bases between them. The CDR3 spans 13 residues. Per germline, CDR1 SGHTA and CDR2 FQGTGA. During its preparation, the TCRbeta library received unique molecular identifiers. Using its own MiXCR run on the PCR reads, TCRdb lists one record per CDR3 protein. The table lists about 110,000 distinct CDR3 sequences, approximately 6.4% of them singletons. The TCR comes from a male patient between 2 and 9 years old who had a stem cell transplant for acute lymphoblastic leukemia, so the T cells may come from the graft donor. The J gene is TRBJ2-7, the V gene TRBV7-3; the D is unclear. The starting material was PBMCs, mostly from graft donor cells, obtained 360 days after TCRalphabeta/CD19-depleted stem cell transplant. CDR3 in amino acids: CASSLGQRHEQYF. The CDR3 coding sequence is TGTGCCAGCAGCTTGGGCCAGAGGCACGAGCAGTACTTC.